The source of this T cell receptor (beta chain) is a study of T cells in localized non-small cell lung cancer. For this clone: Its cognate antigen is unknown.

General observations from the study: Among blood samples, higher T cell density accompanied longer overall survival. The study detected a median around 50 of the top 100 tumor clones in adjacent lung.

CDR1 is MDHEN and CDR2 is SYDVKM in the germline V gene. This CDR3 has 12 amino acids. V was pared by 4 bases and J by 3 bases, with 6 bases between. Clones were sequenced by immunoSEQ multiplex PCR, and TCRdb holds only the in-frame ones, with some missing. The repertoire holds tens of thousands of clones, around nine tenths seen once, with roughly 20% in the top ten. The chain links TRBV28 to TRBJ1-2; D gene uncertain. The TCR sequence derives from a man aged 40 to 75 with stage II squamous cell lung carcinoma. Specimen: PBMCs, collected before any cancer treatment. CDR3 protein: CASSSIDYGYTF. CDR3 nucleotides: TGTGCCAGCAGTTCGATTGACTATGGCTACACCTTC.